This T cell receptor beta chain was recovered during a study of T cells after yellow fever vaccination. Study-wide points: Abundant clonotypes (contaminants from the bulk population) could be present in FACS-sorted repertoires. Clones that expanded after primary vaccination mostly reappeared after the booster (nearly 98% CD4, 88% CD8).

Concerning this clonotype: Antigen: not known.

The CDR3 length is 11 residues. The V gene lost 1 base and the J gene lost 13 bases, with 10 bases spanning the gap. Per germline, CDR1 DFQATT and CDR2 SNEGSKA (reference sequence). Conversion of TCR transcripts into cDNA relied on 5'RACE template switching, which added a universal primer site and UMIs. MiXCR, applied by TCRdb to the 5' RACE reads, yields one record per CDR3 protein. The sample has around 530,000 distinct CDR3 sequences; 17% are singletons. The J gene is TRBJ2-2, the V gene TRBV20-1; D is undetermined. This specimen consisted of PBMCs, obtained 4 to 5 days after the first yellow fever vaccination. The sequence came from a man aged 18 to 29 who received the YFV17D yellow fever vaccine. CDR3 DNA: TGCAGTGCTAGAGTACCGGAAGGGCTGTTTTTT. Protein product: CSARVPEGLFF.